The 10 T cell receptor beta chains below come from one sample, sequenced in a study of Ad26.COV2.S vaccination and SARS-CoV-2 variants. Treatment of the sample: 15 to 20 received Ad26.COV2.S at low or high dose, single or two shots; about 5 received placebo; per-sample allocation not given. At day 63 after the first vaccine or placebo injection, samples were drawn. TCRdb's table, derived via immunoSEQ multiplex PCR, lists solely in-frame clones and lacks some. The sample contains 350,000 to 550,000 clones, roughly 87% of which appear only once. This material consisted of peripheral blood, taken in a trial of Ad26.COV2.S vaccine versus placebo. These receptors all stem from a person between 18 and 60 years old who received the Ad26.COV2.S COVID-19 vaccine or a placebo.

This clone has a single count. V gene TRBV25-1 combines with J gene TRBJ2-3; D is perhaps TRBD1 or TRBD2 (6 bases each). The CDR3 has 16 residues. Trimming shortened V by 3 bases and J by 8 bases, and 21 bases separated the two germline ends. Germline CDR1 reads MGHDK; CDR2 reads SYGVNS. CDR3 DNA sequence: TGTGCCAGCAGTGATCCAAGCGGTTGGGGGGCCGGTACGCAGTATTTT. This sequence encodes CASSDPSGWGAGTQYF. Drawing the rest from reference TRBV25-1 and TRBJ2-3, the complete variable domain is EADIYQTPRYLVIGTGKKITLECSQTMGHDKMYWYQQDPGMELHLIHYSYGVNSTEKGDLSSESTVSRIRTEHFPLTLESARPSHTSQYLCASSDPSGWGAGTQYFGPGTRLTVL.

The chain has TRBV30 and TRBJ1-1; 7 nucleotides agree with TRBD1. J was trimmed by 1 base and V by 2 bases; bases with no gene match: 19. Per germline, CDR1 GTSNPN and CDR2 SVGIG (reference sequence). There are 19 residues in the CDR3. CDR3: CAWSSAYRGRGGENTEAFF. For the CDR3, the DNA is TGTGCCTGGAGTTCCGCCTACAGGGGCCGAGGGGGTGAGAACACTGAAGCTTTCTTT.

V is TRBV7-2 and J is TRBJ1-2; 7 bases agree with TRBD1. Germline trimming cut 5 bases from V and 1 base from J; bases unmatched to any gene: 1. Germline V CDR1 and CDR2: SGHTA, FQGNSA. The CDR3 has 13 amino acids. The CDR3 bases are TGTGCCAGCAGCCGGGACAGTAACTATGGCTACACCTTC. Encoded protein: CASSRDSNYGYTF.

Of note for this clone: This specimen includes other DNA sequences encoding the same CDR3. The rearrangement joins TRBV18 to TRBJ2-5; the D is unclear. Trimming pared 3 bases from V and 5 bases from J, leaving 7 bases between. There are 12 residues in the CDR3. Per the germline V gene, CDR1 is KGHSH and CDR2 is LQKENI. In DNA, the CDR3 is TGTGCCAGCTCACCGCCCAGGGAGACCCAGTACTTC. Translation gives CASSPPRETQYF.

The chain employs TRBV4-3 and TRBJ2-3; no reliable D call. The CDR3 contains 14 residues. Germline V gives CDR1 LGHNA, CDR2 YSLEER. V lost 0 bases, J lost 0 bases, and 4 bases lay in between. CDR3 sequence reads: CASSQDTSTDTQYF. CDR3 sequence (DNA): TGCGCCAGCAGCCAAGATACTAGCACAGATACGCAGTATTTT.

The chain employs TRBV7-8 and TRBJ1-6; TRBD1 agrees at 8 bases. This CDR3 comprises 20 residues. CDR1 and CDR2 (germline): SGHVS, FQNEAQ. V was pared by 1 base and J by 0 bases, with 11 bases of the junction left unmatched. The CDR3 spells CASSLGVAGGLSSYNSPLHF. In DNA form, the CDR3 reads TGTGCCAGCAGCTTAGGGGTCGCAGGGGGCTTGAGCTCCTATAATTCACCCCTCCACTTT.

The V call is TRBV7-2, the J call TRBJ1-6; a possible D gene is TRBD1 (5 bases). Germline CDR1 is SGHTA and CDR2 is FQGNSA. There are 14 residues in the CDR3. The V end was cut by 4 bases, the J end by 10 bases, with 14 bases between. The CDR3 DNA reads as TGTGCCAGCAGCTCCCGACAGTTTGGGTCACCCCTCCACTTT. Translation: CASSSRQFGSPLHF.

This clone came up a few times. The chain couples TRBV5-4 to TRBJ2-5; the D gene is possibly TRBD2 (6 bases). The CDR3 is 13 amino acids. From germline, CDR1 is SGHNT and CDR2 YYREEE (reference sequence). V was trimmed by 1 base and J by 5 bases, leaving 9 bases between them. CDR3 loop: CASSLYGGETQYF. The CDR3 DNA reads TGTGCCAGCAGCTTGTATGGAGGGGAGACCCAGTACTTC.

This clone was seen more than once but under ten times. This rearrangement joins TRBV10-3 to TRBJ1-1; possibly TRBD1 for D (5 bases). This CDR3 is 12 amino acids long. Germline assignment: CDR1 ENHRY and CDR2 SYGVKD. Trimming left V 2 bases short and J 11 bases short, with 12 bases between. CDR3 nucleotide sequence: TGTGCCATCAGTGAGAACGACAGCCCTGCTTTCTTT. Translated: CAISENDSPAFF.

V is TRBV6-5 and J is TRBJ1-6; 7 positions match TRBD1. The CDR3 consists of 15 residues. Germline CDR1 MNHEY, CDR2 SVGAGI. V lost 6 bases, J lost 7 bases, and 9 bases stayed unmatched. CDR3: CASRAAGTENSPLHF. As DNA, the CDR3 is TGTGCCAGCAGAGCAGCCGGGACAGAGAATTCACCCCTCCACTTT.